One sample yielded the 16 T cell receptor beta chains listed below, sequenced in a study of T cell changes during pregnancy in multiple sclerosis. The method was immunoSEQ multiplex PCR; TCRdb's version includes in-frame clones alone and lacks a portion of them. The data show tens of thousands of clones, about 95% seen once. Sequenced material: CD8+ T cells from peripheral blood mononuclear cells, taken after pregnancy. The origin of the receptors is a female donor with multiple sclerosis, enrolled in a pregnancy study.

For the CDR3, the DNA is TGTGCCAGCAGCTTAGCGGGGAGCTCCTACAATGAGCAGTTCTTC. This codes for CASSLAGSSYNEQFF. This chain joins TRBV7-9 and TRBJ2-1; D possibly corresponds to TRBD2 (5 bases). The CDR3 has 15 amino acids. Between the trimmed V and J ends, which lost 0 bases and 0 bases, there was a span of 6 bases. The germline gives CDR1 SEHNR, CDR2 FQNEAQ (reference sequence).

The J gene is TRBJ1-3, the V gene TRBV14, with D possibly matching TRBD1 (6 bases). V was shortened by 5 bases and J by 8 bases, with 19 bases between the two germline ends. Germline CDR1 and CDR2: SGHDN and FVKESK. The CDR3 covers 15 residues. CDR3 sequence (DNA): TGTGCCAGCAGCTTACGCCCCAGGGGTGAAGACACCATATATTTT. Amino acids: CASSLRPRGEDTIYF.

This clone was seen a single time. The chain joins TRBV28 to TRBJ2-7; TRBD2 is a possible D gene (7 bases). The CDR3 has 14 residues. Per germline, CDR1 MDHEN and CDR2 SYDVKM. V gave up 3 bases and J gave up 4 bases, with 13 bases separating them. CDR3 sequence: CASSFAGAEYEQYF. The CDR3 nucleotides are TGTGCCAGCAGTTTTGCGGGGGCGGAATACGAGCAGTACTTC. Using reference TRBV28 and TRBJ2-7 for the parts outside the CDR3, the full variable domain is DVKVTQSSRYLVKRTGEKVFLECVQDMDHENMFWYRQDPGLGLRLIYFSYDVKMKEKGDIPEGYSVSREKKERFSLILESASTNQTSMYLCASSFAGAEYEQYFGPGTRLTVT.

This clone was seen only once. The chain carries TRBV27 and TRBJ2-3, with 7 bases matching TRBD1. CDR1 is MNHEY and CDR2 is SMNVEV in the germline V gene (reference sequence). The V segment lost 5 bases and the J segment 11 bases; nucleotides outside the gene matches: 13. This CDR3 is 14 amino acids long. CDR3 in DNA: TGTGCCAGCAGTCCTGGGACAGCCCACGGGGAGCAGTATTTT. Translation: CASSPGTAHGEQYF.

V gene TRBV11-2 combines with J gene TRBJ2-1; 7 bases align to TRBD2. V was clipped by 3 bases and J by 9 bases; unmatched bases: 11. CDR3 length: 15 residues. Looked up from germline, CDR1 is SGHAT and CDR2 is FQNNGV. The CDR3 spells CASSFPETSSREQFF. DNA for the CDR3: TGTGCCAGCAGCTTCCCCGAGACTAGCAGTCGTGAGCAGTTCTTC.

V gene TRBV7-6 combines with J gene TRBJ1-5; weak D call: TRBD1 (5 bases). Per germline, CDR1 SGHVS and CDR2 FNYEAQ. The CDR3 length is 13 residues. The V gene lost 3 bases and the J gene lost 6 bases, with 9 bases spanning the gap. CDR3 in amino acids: CASSFGGGQPQHF. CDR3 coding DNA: TGTGCCAGCAGCTTCGGGGGTGGTCAGCCCCAGCATTTT.

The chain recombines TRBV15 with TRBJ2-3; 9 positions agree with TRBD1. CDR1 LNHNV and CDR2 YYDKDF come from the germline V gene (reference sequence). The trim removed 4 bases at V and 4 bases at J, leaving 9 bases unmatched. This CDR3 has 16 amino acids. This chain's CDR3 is CATSKSAGQGPDTQYF. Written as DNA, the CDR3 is TGTGCCACCAGCAAATCTGCGGGACAGGGACCAGATACGCAGTATTTT.

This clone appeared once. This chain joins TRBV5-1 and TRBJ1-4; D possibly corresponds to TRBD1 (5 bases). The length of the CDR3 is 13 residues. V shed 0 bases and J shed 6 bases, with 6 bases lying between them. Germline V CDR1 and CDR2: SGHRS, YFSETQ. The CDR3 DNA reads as TGCGCCAGCAGCTTGGAAGGGGATGAAAAACTGTTTTTT. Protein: CASSLEGDEKLFF.

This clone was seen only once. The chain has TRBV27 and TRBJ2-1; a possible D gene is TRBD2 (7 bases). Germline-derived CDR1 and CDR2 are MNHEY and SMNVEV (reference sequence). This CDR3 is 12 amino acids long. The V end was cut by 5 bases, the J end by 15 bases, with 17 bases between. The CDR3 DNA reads TGTGCCAGCAGTCCTCGGGGGGCCTGGAGGTTCTTC. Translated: CASSPRGAWRFF.

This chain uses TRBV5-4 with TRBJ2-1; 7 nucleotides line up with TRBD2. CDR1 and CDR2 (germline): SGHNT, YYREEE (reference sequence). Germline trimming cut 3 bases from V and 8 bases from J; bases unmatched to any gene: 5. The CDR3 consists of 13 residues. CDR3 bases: TGTGCCAGCAGCTCGGGACTAACGTATGAGCAGTTCTTC. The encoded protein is CASSSGLTYEQFF.

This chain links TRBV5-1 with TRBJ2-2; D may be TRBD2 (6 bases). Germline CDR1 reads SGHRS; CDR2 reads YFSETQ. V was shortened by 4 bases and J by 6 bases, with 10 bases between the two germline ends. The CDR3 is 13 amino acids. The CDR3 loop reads CASSLRGSGELFF. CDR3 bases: TGCGCCAGCAGCCTCCGGGGGTCCGGGGAGCTGTTTTTT.

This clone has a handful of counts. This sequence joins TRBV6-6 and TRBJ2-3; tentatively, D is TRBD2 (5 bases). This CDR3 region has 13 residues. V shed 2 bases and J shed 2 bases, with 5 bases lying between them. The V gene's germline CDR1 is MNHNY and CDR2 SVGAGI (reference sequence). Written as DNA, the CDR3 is TGTGCCAGCAGTTACCGGGACACAGATACGCAGTATTTT. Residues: CASSYRDTDTQYF.

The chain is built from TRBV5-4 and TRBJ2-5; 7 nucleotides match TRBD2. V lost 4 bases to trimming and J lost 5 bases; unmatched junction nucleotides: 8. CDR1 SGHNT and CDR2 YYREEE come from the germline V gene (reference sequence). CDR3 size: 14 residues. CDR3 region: CASSPRRGRETQYF. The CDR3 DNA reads TGTGCCAGCAGCCCCAGGCGGGGGAGGGAGACCCAGTACTTC.

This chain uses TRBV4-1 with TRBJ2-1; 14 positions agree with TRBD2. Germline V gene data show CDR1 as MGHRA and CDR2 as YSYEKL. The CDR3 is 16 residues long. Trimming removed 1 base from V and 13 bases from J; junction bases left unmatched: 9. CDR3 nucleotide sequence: TGCGCCAGCAGCCAAGCCCGAGGACTAGCGGGAGGTCGACAGTTCTTC. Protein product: CASSQARGLAGGRQFF.

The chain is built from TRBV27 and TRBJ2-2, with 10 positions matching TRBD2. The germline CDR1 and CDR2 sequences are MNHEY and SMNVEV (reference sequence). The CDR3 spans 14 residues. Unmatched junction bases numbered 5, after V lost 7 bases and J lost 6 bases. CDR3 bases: TGTGCCAGCACTCTAGCGGGAGATCCCGGGGAGCTGTTTTTT. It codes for CASTLAGDPGELFF.

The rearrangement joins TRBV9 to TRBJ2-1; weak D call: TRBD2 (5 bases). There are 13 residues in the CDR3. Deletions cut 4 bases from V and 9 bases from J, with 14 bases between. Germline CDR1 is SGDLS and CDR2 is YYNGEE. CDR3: CASSPGLVGEQFF. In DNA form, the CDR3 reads TGTGCCAGCAGCCCTGGACTTGTCGGTGAGCAGTTCTTC.